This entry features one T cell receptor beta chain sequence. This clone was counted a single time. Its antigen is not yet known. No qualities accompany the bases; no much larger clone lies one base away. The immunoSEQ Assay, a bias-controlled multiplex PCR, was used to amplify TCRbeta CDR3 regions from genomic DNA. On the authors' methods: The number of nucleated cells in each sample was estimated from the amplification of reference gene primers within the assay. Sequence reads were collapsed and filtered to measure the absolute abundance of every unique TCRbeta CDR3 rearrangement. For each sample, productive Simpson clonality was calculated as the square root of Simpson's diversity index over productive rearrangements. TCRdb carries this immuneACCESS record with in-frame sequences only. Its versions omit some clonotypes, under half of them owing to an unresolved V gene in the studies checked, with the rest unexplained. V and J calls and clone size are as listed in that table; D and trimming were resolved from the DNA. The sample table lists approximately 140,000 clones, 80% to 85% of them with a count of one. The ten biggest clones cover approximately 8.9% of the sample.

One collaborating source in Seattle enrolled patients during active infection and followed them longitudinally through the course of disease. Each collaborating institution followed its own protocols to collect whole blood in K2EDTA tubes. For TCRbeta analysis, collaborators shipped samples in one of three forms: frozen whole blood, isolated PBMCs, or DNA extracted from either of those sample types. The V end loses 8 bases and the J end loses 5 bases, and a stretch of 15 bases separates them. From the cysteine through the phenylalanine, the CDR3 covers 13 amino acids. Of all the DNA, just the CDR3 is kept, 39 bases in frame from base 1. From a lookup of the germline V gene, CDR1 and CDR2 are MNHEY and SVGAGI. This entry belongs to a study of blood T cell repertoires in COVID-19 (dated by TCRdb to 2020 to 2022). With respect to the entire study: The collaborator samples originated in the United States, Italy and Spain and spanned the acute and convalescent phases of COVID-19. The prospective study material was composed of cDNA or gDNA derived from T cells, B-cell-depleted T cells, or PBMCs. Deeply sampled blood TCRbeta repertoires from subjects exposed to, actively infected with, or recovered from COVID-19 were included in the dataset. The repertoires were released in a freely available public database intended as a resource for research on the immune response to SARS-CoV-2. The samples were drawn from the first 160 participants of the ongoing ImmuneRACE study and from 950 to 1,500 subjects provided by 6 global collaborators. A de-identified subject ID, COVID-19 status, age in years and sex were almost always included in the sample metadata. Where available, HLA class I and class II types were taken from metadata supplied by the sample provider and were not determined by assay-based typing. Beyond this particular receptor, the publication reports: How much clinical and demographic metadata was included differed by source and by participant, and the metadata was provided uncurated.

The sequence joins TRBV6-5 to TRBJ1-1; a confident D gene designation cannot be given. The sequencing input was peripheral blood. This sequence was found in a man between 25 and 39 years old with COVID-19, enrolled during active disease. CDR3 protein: CASRGFDKTEAFF. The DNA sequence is TGTGCCAGCCGAGGGTTTGATAAAACTGAAGCTTTCTTT.